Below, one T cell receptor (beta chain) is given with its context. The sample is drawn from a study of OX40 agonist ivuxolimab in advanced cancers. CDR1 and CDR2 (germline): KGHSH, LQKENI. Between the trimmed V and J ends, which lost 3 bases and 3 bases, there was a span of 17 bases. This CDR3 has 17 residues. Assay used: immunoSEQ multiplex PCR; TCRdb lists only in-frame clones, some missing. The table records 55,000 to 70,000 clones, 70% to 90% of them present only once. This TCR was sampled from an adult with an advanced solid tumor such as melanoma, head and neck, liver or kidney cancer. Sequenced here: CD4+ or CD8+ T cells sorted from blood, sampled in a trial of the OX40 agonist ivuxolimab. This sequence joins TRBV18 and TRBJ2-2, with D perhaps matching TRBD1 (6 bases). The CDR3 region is CASSPQQGSVDTGELFF. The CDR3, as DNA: TGTGCCAGCTCACCTCAACAGGGTTCGGTAGACACCGGGGAGCTGTTTTTT.